This T cell receptor beta chain was found in a study of cytomegalovirus exposure and HLA in healthy donors. The overall study: Caucasian-associated ancestry cluster membership applied to over 80% of 300 to 450 genotyped donors.

Both 60 Vbeta primers and 13 Jbeta primers went into the PCR. The method was immunoSEQ multiplex PCR; TCRdb's version includes in-frame clones alone and lacks a portion of them. The sample contains around 110,000 clones, over 60% of which appear only once. This CDR3 has 17 amino acids. V lost 4 bases, J lost 4 bases, and 15 bases stayed unmatched. The germline V gene encodes CDR1 MNHEY and CDR2 SMNVEV (reference sequence). Sequenced material: PBMCs. This TCR was sampled from a woman aged 18-35 years in good health and CMV-seropositive. The genes are TRBV27 and TRBJ1-2; 7 bases map to TRBD1. The CDR3 protein is CASSYTGQPIGSYGYTF. CDR3 DNA sequence: TGTGCCAGCAGTTACACGGGACAGCCGATCGGGTCCTATGGCTACACCTTC.